One and the same sample provided the 16 T cell receptor beta chains below, sequenced in a study of blood T cell repertoires in COVID-19. Assay: immunoSEQ multiplex PCR; the TCRdb copy retains only in-frame clones and omits some. The sample lists over 250,000 clones, approximately 85% seen once, with 11% in the top ten. Material: peripheral blood. The receptor source for this set is a woman aged 70-85 years with acute or convalescent COVID-19.

The V call is TRBV3-1 (or the pseudogene TRBV3-2), the J call TRBJ2-1; 8 positions match TRBD1. The CDR3 spans 15 residues. With 6 bases clipped from V and 7 bases from J, the junction kept 11 bases outside the gene matches. The germline CDR1 and CDR2 sequences are LGHDT and YNNKEL (reference sequence). The CDR3 nucleotides are TGTGCCAGCAGTCGTCAGGGGGCAGGAGGAAATGAGCAGTTCTTC. Its translation: CASSRQGAGGNEQFF.

This clone came up once. The chain couples TRBV2 to TRBJ1-3; no definite D call. Germline values: CDR1 SNHLY, CDR2 FYNNEI. The CDR3 spans 15 residues. Trimming removed 4 bases at V and 0 bases at J, with 10 bases between. The CDR3 spells CASSGQDGSGNTIYF. The CDR3 region has the DNA TGTGCCAGCAGTGGGCAGGATGGCTCTGGAAACACCATATATTTT. Full variable domain (outside the CDR3, taken from reference TRBV2 and TRBJ1-3): EPEVTQTPSHQVTQMGQEVILRCVPISNHLYFYWYRQILGQKVEFLVSFYNNEISEKSEIFDDQFSVERPDGSNFTLKIRSTKLEDSAMYFCASSGQDGSGNTIYFGEGSWLTVV.

The gene calls are TRBV10-1 and TRBJ2-3, with 7 bases matching TRBD2. CDR1 WNHNN and CDR2 SYGVQD come from the germline V gene (reference sequence). The V gene end was trimmed by 5 bases and the J gene end by 5 bases; junction bases not matched to a gene: 10. CDR3 size: 15 residues. CDR3 protein: CASSRTSGAVDTQYF. The CDR3 DNA reads as TGCGCCAGCAGTAGGACGAGCGGGGCGGTAGATACGCAGTATTTT.

V usage is TRBV5-1 and J usage is TRBJ1-3; 7 bases match TRBD1. The V gene end was trimmed by 0 bases and the J gene end by 2 bases; junction bases not matched to a gene: 2. This CDR3 comprises 15 residues. Germline CDR1 reads SGHRS; CDR2 reads YFSETQ. The CDR3 reads CASSLVGTAGNTIYF. Written as DNA, the CDR3 is TGCGCCAGCAGCTTGGTCGGGACAGCTGGAAACACCATATATTTT.

The chain recombines TRBV9 with TRBJ2-7, with D perhaps matching TRBD2 (6 bases). Germline CDR1 reads SGDLS; CDR2 reads YYNGEE. This CDR3 is 10 amino acids long. The CDR3 coding sequence is TGTCCCTCGGGAGTGACGGAGCAGTACTTC. Translation: CPSGVTEQYF.

The chain uses TRBV4-1 and TRBJ2-2; 9 nucleotides agree with TRBD2. Germline CDR1 and CDR2: MGHRA and YSYEKL. V lost 3 bases and J lost 5; bases outside the gene matches: 7. CDR3 length: 16 amino acids. In DNA, the CDR3 is TGCGCCAGCAGCCAGGGGGCGACTAGCGGTACCGGGGAGCTGTTTTTT. Amino acids: CASSQGATSGTGELFF.

The chain couples TRBV7-2 to TRBJ1-1, with 7 bases identical to TRBD1. The CDR3 consists of 14 residues. Trimming took 5 bases from V and 2 from J; bases not matched to a gene: 5. Germline CDR1 and CDR2: SGHTA and FQGNSA. The CDR3 nucleotides read TGTGCCAGCAGCACTACAGGGGTTAACACTGAAGCTTTCTTT. It translates to CASSTTGVNTEAFF.

The chain uses TRBV7-9 and TRBJ2-1; TRBD2 matches 12 bases. Trimming took 2 bases from V and 9 from J; bases not matched to a gene: 8. Germline CDR1 SEHNR, CDR2 FQNEAQ (reference sequence). The CDR3 has 16 residues. DNA for the CDR3: TGTGCCAGCAGCTTAAGCCTAGCGGGGGGGCCAAGTGAGCAGTTCTTC. Protein: CASSLSLAGGPSEQFF.

The chain employs TRBV29-1 and TRBJ1-5; D unresolved. CDR3 size: 13 residues. Germline CDR1 is SQVTM and CDR2 is ANQGSEA. Trimming shortened V by 7 bases and J by 4 bases, and 14 bases separated the two germline ends. CDR3: CSAAGSANQPQHF. CDR3 coding DNA: TGCAGCGCGGCAGGTTCTGCTAATCAGCCCCAGCATTTT.

The CDR3 spells CASSPALNGYGYTF. The CDR3, as DNA: TGTGCCAGCAGCCCAGCGTTGAACGGCTATGGCTACACCTTC. V is TRBV7-9 and J is TRBJ1-2; D remains unclear. The CDR3 covers 14 residues. The V gene's germline CDR1 is SEHNR and CDR2 FQNEAQ (reference sequence). V lost 5 bases and J 4 bases, leaving 14 bases between the germline ends. The whole variable domain, remainder taken from reference TRBV7-9 and TRBJ1-2, is DTGVSQNPRHKITKRGQNVTFRCDPISEHNRLYWYRQTLGQGPEFLTYFQNEAQLEKSRLLSDRFSAERPKGSFSTLEIQRTEQGDSAMYLCASSPALNGYGYTFGSGTRLTVV.

V gene TRBV19 combines with J gene TRBJ2-1; 10 bases line up with TRBD2. The V gene's germline CDR1 is LNHDA and CDR2 SQIVND (reference sequence). Trimming took 3 bases from V and 12 from J; bases not matched to a gene: 8. CDR3 length: 14 amino acids. The CDR3 loop is CASSIGAGGPAQFF. CDR3 sequence (DNA): TGTGCCAGTAGTATTGGAGCGGGGGGGCCTGCGCAGTTCTTC.

The genes are TRBV30 and TRBJ1-1, with D uncertain. V shed 1 base and J shed 5 bases, with 11 bases lying between them. From germline, CDR1 is GTSNPN and CDR2 SVGIG (reference sequence). The CDR3 has 13 residues. The CDR3 reads CAWSDLPGTEAFF. The DNA of the CDR3 is TGTGCCTGGAGTGATCTTCCAGGAACTGAAGCTTTCTTT.

The table lists this clone with a count of one. The chain carries TRBV4-2 and TRBJ2-7; 7 bases align to TRBD1. The germline V gene encodes CDR1 LGHNA and CDR2 YNFKEQ. CDR3 length: 14 residues. V shed 2 bases, J shed 1 base, and the junction held 2 bases outside the gene matches. Here the CDR3 DNA reads TGTGCCAGCAGCCAACCGACAGGGTCCTACGAGCAGTACTTC. Translating it yields CASSQPTGSYEQYF.

This chain uses TRBV9 with TRBJ2-7; TRBD2 might be the D (5 bases). This CDR3 region has 15 residues. Germline V lookup: CDR1 SGDLS, CDR2 YYNGEE. The germline V and J ends were trimmed by 3 bases and 2 bases, with 15 bases remaining between them. The CDR3 reads CASSGGPPFPYEQYF. The CDR3 DNA reads TGTGCCAGCAGCGGAGGGCCTCCGTTTCCCTACGAGCAGTACTTC.

The V call is TRBV15, the J call TRBJ1-2; D gene unclear. Between the trimmed V and J ends, which lost 1 base and 4 bases, there was a span of 13 bases. This CDR3 has 15 residues. Germline CDR1 is LNHNV and CDR2 is YYDKDF (reference sequence). CDR3 in DNA: TGTGCCACCAGCAGAGCCGGCGGCAATAGCTATGGCTACACCTTC. Amino acids: CATSRAGGNSYGYTF.

This clone was seen a handful of times. The chain recombines TRBV5-1 with TRBJ1-2; TRBD1 agrees at 9 bases. The CDR3 is made up of 15 amino acids. V lost 0 bases to trimming and J lost 7 bases; unmatched junction nucleotides: 7. Germline CDR1 reads SGHRS; CDR2 reads YFSETQ. In nucleotides, the CDR3 is TGCGCCAGCAGCTTGGAAAGACAGGGGGGTGTTGGCTACACCTTC. This sequence encodes CASSLERQGGVGYTF.